This T cell receptor beta chain was captured by sequencing in a study of CD8 T cells in ankylosing spondylitis (TCRdb year 2017). About the study as a whole: The study profiled T cell receptor beta repertoires in healthy donors and ankylosing spondylitis patients to find disease-linked TCR variants. In total, the full study cohort was made up of 85 to 140 healthy donors and 25 or so ankylosing spondylitis patients. Samples of peripheral blood were taken, and for ankylosing spondylitis patients, synovial fluid was collected as well. The investigation overall reported the following: In peripheral blood, the disease-linked clones were found at relatively low frequencies and had a CD8+ phenotype. The disease-linked clones were reported to be significantly enriched in matched synovial fluid samples from ankylosing spondylitis patients. Some motif variants were previously reported in synovial fluid and blood of reactive arthritis patients, suggesting common disease-initiation mechanisms. A TCR beta motif of several highly homologous amino acid variants appeared characteristic of blood from ankylosing spondylitis patients.

Sequencing relied on an Illumina HiSeq 2500. Quantitative 5'-RACE with molecular barcodes was used to prepare TCR beta libraries. The authors' analysis ran thus. To identify disease-linked TCR variants, a new computational method was used, one built on a probabilistic model of VDJ rearrangement. TCRdb trimmed the raw reads at Q25, called clones with MiXCR and kept productive beta chains. Rows are unified per CDR3 protein, each entry keeping the most common DNA and genes. In this record, the V and J calls reflect TCRdb's handling and not the investigators' own analysis. The sample yields some 200,000 distinct CDR3 sequences; around a sixth were counted once. The ten largest clones take up roughly 4.5% of the sample. At the junction V is shortened by 2 bases and J by 1 base, with 6 bases in between. CDR3 length: 13 amino acids, cysteine to phenylalanine. The entry retains the CDR3 DNA only, 39 bases that are in frame from base 1. CDR1 and CDR2 are read off the germline V gene as SGDLS and YYNGEE.

This clonotype has at least ten counts. What antigen it recognizes has not been identified. Base quality data are lacking; no much larger clone is found one base away. In this chain, TRBV9 is recombined with TRBJ1-1, with an unclear D gene assignment. The source of this sequence is a male donor aged 5 to 29 with ankylosing spondylitis or in good health (not recorded which). Donor details come from another sample of the same person, matched by shared clones. Sequences were obtained from blood, either unsorted or a sorted T cell fraction (not recorded which). The CDR3 in this case is CASSVGKNTEAFF. The DNA sequence is given as TGTGCCAGCAGCGTTGGCAAGAACACTGAAGCTTTCTTT.